These 17 T cell receptor beta chains came from one sample sequenced in a study of graft-versus-host responses after intestinal transplantation. Generated by immunoSEQ multiplex PCR, the TCRdb table keeps only in-frame clones and is missing some. The sample gives fewer than 130,000 clones, about 93% of which show up once; roughly 0.5% is in the top ten. Their antigens are not known. The material was unstimulated CD8+ T cells sorted from spleen or lymph node cells, obtained before intestinal transplant. The receptors were gathered from a human donor who received an intestinal transplant.

This chain joins TRBV9 and TRBJ2-7, with TRBD2 matching over 7 bases. Trimming removed 3 bases from V and 4 bases from J; junction bases left unmatched: 10. This CDR3 has 15 amino acids. Germline V gene sequence: CDR1 SGDLS, CDR2 YYNGEE. The CDR3 loop is CASSAGTTPGYEQYF. The CDR3 coding sequence is TGTGCCAGCAGCGCCGGGACTACCCCTGGGTACGAGCAGTACTTC. The complete variable domain, with remaining parts taken from reference TRBV9 and TRBJ2-7, reads DSGVTQTPKHLITATGQRVTLRCSPRSGDLSVYWYQQSLDQGLQFLIQYYNGEERAKGNILERFSAQQFPDLHSELNLSSLELGDSALYFCASSAGTTPGYEQYFGPGTRLTVT.

The rearrangement joins TRBV28 to TRBJ2-1; D is unclear. V gave up 4 bases and J gave up 4 bases, with 8 bases separating them. Per germline, CDR1 MDHEN and CDR2 SYDVKM. The CDR3 length is 13 residues. The chain's CDR3 is CASSSRLYNEQFF. The CDR3 region has the DNA TGTGCCAGCAGTTCCCGCCTATACAATGAGCAGTTCTTC.

This clone has only one observation. The chain joins TRBV28 to TRBJ2-1; D possibly uses TRBD1 or TRBD2 (5 bases each). The CDR3 length is 17 residues. Deletions cut 2 bases from V and 5 bases from J, with 19 bases between. Germline-derived CDR1 and CDR2 are MDHEN and SYDVKM. CDR3: CASSLVGTLSPNNEQFF. CDR3 coding DNA: TGTGCCAGCAGTTTAGTCGGGACCCTCTCCCCAAACAATGAGCAGTTCTTC.

The gene calls are TRBV9 and TRBJ1-5; D possibly corresponds to TRBD1 (5 bases). The V end was cut by 4 bases, the J end by 3 bases, with 14 bases between. CDR3 length: 15 amino acids. CDR1 and CDR2 (germline): SGDLS, YYNGEE. The CDR3, as DNA: TGTGCCAGCAGCAGGGGTAGTACTAACAATCAGCCCCAGCATTTT. Protein: CASSRGSTNNQPQHF.

This chain joins TRBV6-5 and TRBJ2-3; no reliable D call. Germline assignment: CDR1 MNHEY and CDR2 SVGAGI. Trimming shortened V by 6 bases and J by 2 bases, and 12 bases separated the two germline ends. This CDR3 spans 14 amino acids. The chain's CDR3 is CASSSTTITDTQYF. The CDR3 DNA sequence: TGTGCCAGCAGCTCTACTACGATCACAGATACGCAGTATTTT.

The gene calls are TRBV5-6 and TRBJ2-7; no firm D call. The CDR3 spans 14 residues. The V and J ends lost 1 base and 2 bases respectively, with 10 bases between them. CDR1 and CDR2 from the germline V gene are SGHDT and YYEEEE. The CDR3 DNA reads as TGTGCCAGCAGCTTGATAGGGCAGGCCTACGAGCAGTACTTC. This translates into CASSLIGQAYEQYF. The complete variable domain, with remaining parts taken from reference TRBV5-6 and TRBJ2-7, reads DAGVTQSPTHLIKTRGQQVTLRCSPKSGHDTVSWYQQALGQGPQFIFQYYEEEERQRGNFPDRFSGHQFPNYSSELNVNALLLGDSALYLCASSLIGQAYEQYFGPGTRLTVT.

V and J are TRBV6-5 and TRBJ1-1; weak D call: TRBD1 (6 bases). CDR1 is MNHEY and CDR2 is SVGAGI in the germline V gene. Trimming removed 0 bases from V and 0 bases from J, with 11 bases in between. The length of the CDR3 is 16 residues. CDR3 nucleotides: TGTGCCAGCAGTTACTCGAGGGGACATTTGAACACTGAAGCTTTCTTT. Translating gives CASSYSRGHLNTEAFF.

The gene calls are TRBV10-3 and TRBJ2-5, with 11 bases matching TRBD2. Germline V gene lookup returns CDR1 ENHRY and CDR2 SYGVKD. After removal of 6 bases from V and 0 bases from J, the junction contained 18 bases not matched to a gene. This CDR3 has 20 amino acids. In DNA, the CDR3 is TGTGCCATCAGCCCGCGCGGACATCGACTAGCGGGGAGGAACCAAGAGACCCAGTACTTC. Protein product: CAISPRGHRLAGRNQETQYF.

The gene calls are TRBV5-1 and TRBJ2-7; 12 positions match TRBD1. In germline, CDR1 is SGHRS, CDR2 YFSETQ. Germline trimming cut 4 bases from V and 5 bases from J; bases unmatched to any gene: 10. The CDR3 has 16 amino acids. The CDR3 nucleotides read TGCGCCAGCAGCCCTCTCCCGGGACAGGGGGCCCACGAGCAGTACTTC. Protein product: CASSPLPGQGAHEQYF.

V and J are TRBV7-9 and TRBJ2-3; 11 positions agree with TRBD2. V was clipped by 8 bases and J by 5 bases; unmatched bases: 12. This CDR3 is 16 amino acids long. Per germline, CDR1 SEHNR and CDR2 FQNEAQ (reference sequence). The chain's CDR3 is CASLSGSGRARDTQYF. CDR3 in DNA: TGTGCCAGCCTCTCGGGTAGCGGGAGGGCCAGAGATACGCAGTATTTT.

This chain joins TRBV29-1 and TRBJ2-2; D gene uncertain. Looked up from germline, CDR1 is SQVTM and CDR2 is ANQGSEA. V dropped 2 bases and J dropped 6 bases, with 7 bases sitting between them. The CDR3 covers 12 residues. The CDR3 loop is CSVESGSGELFF. CDR3 nucleotides: TGCAGCGTTGAATCCGGGTCCGGGGAGCTGTTTTTT.

The V call is TRBV30, the J call TRBJ2-1; D is perhaps TRBD1 (5 bases). The germline V gene has CDR1 GTSNPN and CDR2 SVGIG (reference sequence). V was pared by 2 bases and J by 12 bases, with 11 bases between. The CDR3 has 11 residues. The CDR3 reads CAWSLIQGQFF. CDR3 DNA: TGTGCCTGGAGTCTCATCCAGGGGCAGTTCTTC.

The chain couples TRBV15 to TRBJ1-3; unclear D gene. The CDR3 runs to 14 residues. Trimming took off 1 base at V and 6 bases at J, with 10 bases between the two ends. Germline V gives CDR1 LNHNV, CDR2 YYDKDF (reference sequence). CDR3 nucleotides: TGTGCCACCAGCAGAGTCGGACGACAAAACACCATATATTTT. This encodes CATSRVGRQNTIYF.

This chain connects TRBV7-9 to TRBJ2-7; the D is unclear. V lost 4 bases and J 0 bases, leaving 7 bases between the germline ends. Germline-derived CDR1 and CDR2 are SEHNR and FQNEAQ (reference sequence). The CDR3 runs 13 residues. CDR3 DNA: TGTGCCAGCAGCTACGGAGACTCCTACGAGCAGTACTTC. It specifies CASSYGDSYEQYF.

This rearrangement joins TRBV5-1 to TRBJ1-2; D gene unclear. Looked up from germline, CDR1 is SGHRS and CDR2 is YFSETQ. Trimming took off 2 bases at V and 8 bases at J, with 25 bases between the two ends. The CDR3 contains 17 residues. The CDR3 here is CASSLPIKTGPSSGYTF. The DNA for the CDR3 is TGCGCCAGCAGCTTACCAATTAAGACGGGTCCCTCCTCGGGCTACACCTTC.

The chain couples TRBV28 to TRBJ2-7; D ambiguous. Trimming took off 6 bases at V and 2 bases at J, with 20 bases between the two ends. Germline V gene data show CDR1 as MDHEN and CDR2 as SYDVKM. The CDR3 covers 16 residues. CDR3 residues: CASSLLRRKPTYEQYF. CDR3 DNA: TGTGCCAGCAGCCTTTTGAGGCGGAAACCCACCTACGAGCAGTACTTC.

This clone appeared a single time. The CDR3 sequence: CASSPSSGTSTLQFF. The CDR3, as DNA: TGTGCCAGCAGCCCCTCTTCCGGGACTTCAACTTTACAGTTCTTC. The V gene is TRBV7-2, the J gene TRBJ2-1; D is perhaps TRBD2 (6 bases). V was cut by 5 bases and J by 13 bases, with 24 bases left in between. Germline V CDR1 and CDR2: SGHTA, FQGNSA. The CDR3 is 15 amino acids.